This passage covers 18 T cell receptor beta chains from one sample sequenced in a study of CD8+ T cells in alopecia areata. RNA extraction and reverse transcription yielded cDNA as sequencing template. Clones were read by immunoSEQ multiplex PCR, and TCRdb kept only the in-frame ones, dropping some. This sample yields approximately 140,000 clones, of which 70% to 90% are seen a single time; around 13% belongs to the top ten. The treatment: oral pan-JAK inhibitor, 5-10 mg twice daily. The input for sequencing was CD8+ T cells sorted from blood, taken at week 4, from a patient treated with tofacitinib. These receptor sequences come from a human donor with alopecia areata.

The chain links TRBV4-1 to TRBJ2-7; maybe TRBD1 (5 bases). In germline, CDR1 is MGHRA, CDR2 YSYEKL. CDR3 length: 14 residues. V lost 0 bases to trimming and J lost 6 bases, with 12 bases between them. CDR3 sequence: CASSQEGLYREQYF. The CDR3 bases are TGCGCCAGCAGCCAAGAGGGGCTTTACCGCGAGCAGTACTTC.

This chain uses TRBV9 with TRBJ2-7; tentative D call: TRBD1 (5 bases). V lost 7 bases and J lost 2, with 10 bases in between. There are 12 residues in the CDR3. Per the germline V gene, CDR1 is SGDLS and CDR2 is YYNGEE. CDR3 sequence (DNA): TGTGCCAGCTCCACAGGAACCTACGAGCAGTACTTC. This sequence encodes CASSTGTYEQYF. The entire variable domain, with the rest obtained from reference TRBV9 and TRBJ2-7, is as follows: DSGVTQTPKHLITATGQRVTLRCSPRSGDLSVYWYQQSLDQGLQFLIQYYNGEERAKGNILERFSAQQFPDLHSELNLSSLELGDSALYFCASSTGTYEQYFGPGTRLTVT.

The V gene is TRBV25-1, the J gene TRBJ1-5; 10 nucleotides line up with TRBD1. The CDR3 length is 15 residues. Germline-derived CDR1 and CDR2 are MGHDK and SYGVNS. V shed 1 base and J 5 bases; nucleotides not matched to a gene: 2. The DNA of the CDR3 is TGTGCCAGCAGTGAATGGGACAGGGGTTATCAGCCCCAGCATTTT. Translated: CASSEWDRGYQPQHF.

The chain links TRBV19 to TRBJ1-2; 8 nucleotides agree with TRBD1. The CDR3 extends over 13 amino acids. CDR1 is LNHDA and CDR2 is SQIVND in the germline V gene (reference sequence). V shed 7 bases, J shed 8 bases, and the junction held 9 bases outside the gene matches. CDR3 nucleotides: TGTGCCAGTAACTTACCAGGGGGCGACGGCTACACCTTC. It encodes CASNLPGGDGYTF.

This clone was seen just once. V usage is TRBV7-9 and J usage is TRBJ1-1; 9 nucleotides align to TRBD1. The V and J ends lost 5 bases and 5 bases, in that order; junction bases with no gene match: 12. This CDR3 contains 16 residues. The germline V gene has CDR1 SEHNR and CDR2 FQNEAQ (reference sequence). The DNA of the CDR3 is TGTGCCAGCAGCCCTGTCCCGGGACAGGGTGGGACTGAAGCTTTCTTT. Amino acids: CASSPVPGQGGTEAFF.

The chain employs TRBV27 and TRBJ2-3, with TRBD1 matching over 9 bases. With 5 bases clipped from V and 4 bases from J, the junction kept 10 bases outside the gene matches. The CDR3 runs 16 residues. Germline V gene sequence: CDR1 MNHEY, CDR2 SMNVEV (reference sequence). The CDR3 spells CASSPLQGAAPDTQYF. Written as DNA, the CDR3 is TGTGCCAGCAGTCCTCTACAGGGGGCGGCCCCAGATACGCAGTATTTT.

Here the CDR3 reads CASSYPVLGPGDGELFF. The CDR3 DNA follows: TGTGCCAGCAGCTACCCCGTGTTGGGGCCAGGCGACGGGGAGCTGTTTTTT. The chain has TRBV9 and TRBJ2-2; D may be TRBD1 (5 bases). The CDR3 sequence is 17 residues long. The germline CDR1 and CDR2 sequences are SGDLS and YYNGEE. Deletions cut 4 bases from V and 7 bases from J, with 23 bases between.

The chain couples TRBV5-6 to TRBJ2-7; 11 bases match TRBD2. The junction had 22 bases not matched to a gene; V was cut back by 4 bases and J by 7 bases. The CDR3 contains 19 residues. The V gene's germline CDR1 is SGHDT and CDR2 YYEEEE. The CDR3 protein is CASSQQGASGRTLLREQYF. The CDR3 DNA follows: TGTGCCAGCAGCCAGCAAGGGGCTAGCGGGAGGACCCTCCTACGGGAGCAGTACTTC.

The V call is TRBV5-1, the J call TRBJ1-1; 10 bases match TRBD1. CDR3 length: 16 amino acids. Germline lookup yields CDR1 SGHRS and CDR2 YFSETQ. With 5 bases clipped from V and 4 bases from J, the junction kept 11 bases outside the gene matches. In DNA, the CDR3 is TGCGCCAGCAGTCACACCGGGACAGGGGTTTCCACTGAAGCTTTCTTT. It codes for CASSHTGTGVSTEAFF.

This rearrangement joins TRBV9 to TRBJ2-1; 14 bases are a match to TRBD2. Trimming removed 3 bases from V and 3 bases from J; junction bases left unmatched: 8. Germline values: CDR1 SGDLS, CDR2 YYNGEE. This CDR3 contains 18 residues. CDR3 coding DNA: TGTGCCAGCAGCGGAACCGGGACTAGCGGGGGAGACTACAATGAGCAGTTCTTC. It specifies CASSGTGTSGGDYNEQFF.

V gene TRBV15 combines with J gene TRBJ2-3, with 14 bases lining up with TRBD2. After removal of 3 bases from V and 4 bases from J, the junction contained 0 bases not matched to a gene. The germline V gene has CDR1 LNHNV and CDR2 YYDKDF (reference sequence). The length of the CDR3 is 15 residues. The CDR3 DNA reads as TGTGCCACCAGCAGGACTAGCGGGGGGGCAGATACGCAGTATTTT. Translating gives CATSRTSGGADTQYF.

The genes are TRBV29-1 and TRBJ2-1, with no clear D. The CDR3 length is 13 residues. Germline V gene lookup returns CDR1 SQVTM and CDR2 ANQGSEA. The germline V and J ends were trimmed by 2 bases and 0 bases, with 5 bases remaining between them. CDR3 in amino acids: CSVELHSYNEQFF. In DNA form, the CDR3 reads TGCAGCGTTGAATTGCACTCCTACAATGAGCAGTTCTTC.

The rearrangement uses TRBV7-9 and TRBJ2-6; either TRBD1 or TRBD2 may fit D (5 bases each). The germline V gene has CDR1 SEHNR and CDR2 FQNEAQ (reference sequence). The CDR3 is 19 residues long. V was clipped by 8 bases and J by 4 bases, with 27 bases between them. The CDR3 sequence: CASPPGDGRALRGANVLTF. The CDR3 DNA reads TGTGCCAGCCCCCCCGGGGATGGCAGGGCCCTTAGGGGGGCCAACGTCCTGACTTTC.

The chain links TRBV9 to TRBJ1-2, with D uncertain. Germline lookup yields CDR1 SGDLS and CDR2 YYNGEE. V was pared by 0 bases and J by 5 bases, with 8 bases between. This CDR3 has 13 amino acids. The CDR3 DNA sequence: TGTGCCAGCAGCGTAGCTTTAGGTTATGGCTACACCTTC. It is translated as CASSVALGYGYTF.

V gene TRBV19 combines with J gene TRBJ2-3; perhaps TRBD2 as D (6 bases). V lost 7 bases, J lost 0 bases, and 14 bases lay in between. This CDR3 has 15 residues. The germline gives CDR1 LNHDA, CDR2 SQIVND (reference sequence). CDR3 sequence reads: CASNLAGRSTDTQYF. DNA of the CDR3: TGTGCCAGTAACCTTGCGGGACGGAGCACAGATACGCAGTATTTT.

The CDR3 coding sequence is TGTGCCAGCAGCTTGGATCCGGGAACCACTAACACTGAAGCTTTCTTT. This sequence encodes CASSLDPGTTNTEAFF. The chain employs TRBV7-9 and TRBJ1-1; D gene ambiguous. Trimming pared 3 bases from V and 2 bases from J, leaving 16 bases between. Germline V gene data show CDR1 as SEHNR and CDR2 as FQNEAQ (reference sequence). This CDR3 region has 16 residues.

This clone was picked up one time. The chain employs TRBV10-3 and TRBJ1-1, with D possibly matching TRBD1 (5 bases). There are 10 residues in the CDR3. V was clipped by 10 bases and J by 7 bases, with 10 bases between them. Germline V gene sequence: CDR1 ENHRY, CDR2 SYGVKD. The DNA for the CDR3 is TGTGCCACGGGGGAGGGTGAAGCTTTCTTT. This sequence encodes CATGEGEAFF.

CDR3 DNA: TGCGCCAGCAGCTTGGTGGTGGCTAGCGGCAAAGAGACCCAGTACTTC. It encodes CASSLVVASGKETQYF. This chain joins TRBV5-1 and TRBJ2-5; 7 bases line up with TRBD2. V lost 0 bases and J lost 3; bases outside the gene matches: 8. This CDR3 spans 16 amino acids. CDR1 is SGHRS and CDR2 is YFSETQ in the germline V gene. Full variable domain (remainder filled in from reference TRBV5-1 and TRBJ2-5): KAGVTQTPRYLIKTRGQQVTLSCSPISGHRSVSWYQQTPGQGLQFLFEYFSETQRNKGNFPGRFSGRQFSNSRSEMNVSTLELGDSALYLCASSLVVASGKETQYFGPGTRLLVL.